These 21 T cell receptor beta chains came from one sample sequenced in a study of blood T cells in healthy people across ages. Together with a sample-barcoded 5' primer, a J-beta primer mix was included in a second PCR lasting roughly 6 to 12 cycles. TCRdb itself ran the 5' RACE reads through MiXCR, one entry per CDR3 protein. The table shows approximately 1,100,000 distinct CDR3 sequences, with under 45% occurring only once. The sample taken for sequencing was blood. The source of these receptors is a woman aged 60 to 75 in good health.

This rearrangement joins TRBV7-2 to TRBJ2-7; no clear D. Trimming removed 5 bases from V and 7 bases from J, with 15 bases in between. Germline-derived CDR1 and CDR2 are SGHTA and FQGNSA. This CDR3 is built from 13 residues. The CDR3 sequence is CASSPEVRREQYF. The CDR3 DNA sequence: TGTGCCAGCAGCCCAGAGGTGCGCCGGGAGCAGTACTTC.

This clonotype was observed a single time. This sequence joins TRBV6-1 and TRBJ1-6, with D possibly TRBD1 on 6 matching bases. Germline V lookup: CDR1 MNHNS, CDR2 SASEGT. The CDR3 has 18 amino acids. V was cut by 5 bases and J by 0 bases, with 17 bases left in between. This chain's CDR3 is CASSKDSLRRSYNSPLHF. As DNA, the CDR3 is TGTGCCAGCAGTAAGGACAGTTTGAGACGCTCCTATAATTCACCCCTCCACTTT.

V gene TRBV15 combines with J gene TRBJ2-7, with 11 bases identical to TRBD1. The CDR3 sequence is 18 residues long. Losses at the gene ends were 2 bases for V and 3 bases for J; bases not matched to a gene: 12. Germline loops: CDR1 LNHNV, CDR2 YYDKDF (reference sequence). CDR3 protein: CATSRHSPDRGRSYEQYF. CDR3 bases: TGTGCCACCAGCAGACACTCCCCGGACAGGGGGCGAAGCTACGAGCAGTACTTC.

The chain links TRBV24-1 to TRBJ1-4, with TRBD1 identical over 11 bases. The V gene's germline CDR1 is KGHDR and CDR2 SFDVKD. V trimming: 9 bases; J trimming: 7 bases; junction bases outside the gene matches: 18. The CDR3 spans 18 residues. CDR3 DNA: TGTGCCACCCCTCTTTGTTTAGGACAGGGGGCCTGGGGTGAAAAACTGTTTTTT. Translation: CATPLCLGQGAWGEKLFF.

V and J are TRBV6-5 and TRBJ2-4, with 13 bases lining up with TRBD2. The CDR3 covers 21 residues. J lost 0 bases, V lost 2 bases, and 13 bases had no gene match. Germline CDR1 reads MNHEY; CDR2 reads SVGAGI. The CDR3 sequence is CASSYPRTSGSPRIAKNIQYF. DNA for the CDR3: TGTGCCAGCAGTTACCCTCGGACTAGCGGGAGTCCCAGAATAGCCAAAAACATTCAGTACTTC.

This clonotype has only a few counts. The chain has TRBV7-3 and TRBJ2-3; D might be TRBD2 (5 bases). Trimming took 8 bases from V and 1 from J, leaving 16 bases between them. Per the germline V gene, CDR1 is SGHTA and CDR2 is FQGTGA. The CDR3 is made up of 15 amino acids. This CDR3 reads CASPPGQRCTDTQYF. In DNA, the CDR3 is TGTGCCAGCCCTCCCGGCCAGCGGTGCACAGATACGCAGTATTTT.

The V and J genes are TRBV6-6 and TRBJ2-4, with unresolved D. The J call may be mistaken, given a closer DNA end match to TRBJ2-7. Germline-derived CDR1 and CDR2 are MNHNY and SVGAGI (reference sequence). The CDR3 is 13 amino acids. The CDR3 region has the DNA TGTGCCAGCGGCAAATCAAGCGCCTACGAGCAGTACTTC. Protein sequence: CASGKSSAYEQYF.

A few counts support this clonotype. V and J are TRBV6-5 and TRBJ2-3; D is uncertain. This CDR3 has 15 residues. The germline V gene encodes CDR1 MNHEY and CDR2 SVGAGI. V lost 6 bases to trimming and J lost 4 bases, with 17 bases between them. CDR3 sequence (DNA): TGTGCCAGCAGCCGCTGGCAGGAGCCCGCAGATACGCAGTATTTT. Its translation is CASSRWQEPADTQYF.

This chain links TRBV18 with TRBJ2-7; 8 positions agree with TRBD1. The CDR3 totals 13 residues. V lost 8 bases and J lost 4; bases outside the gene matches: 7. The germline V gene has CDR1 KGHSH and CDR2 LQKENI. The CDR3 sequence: CASTRDRRYEQYF. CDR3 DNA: TGTGCCAGCACCAGGGACAGGAGGTACGAGCAGTACTTC.

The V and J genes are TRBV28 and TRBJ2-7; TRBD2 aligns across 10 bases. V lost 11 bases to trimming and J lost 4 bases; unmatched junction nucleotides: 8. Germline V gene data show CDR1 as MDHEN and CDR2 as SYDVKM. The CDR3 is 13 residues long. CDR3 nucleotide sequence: TGTGCCGGCCGATCTAGCGGGAGTTACGAGCAGTACTTC. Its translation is CAGRSSGSYEQYF.

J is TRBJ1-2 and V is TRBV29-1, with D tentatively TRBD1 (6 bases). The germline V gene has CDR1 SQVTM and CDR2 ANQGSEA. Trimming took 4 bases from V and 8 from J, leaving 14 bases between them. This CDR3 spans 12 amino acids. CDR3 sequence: CSVGGAALGYTF. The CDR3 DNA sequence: TGCAGCGTTGGGGGGGCAGCACTCGGCTACACCTTC.

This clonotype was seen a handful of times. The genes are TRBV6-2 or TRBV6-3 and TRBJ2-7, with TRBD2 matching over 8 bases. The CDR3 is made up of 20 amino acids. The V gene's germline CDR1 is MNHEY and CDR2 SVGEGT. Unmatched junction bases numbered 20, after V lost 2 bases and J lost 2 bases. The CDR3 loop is CASSYVRRISGNPETYEQYF. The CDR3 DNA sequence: TGTGCCAGCAGTTACGTACGTCGGATTAGCGGGAACCCTGAAACCTACGAGCAGTACTTC.

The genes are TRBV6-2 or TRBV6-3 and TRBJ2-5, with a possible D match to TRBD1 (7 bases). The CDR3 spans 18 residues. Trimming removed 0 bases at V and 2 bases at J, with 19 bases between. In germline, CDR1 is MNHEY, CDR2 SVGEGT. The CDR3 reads CASSYSTGRSFGQETQYF. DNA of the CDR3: TGTGCCAGCAGTTACTCGACAGGGAGGAGTTTTGGACAAGAGACCCAGTACTTC.

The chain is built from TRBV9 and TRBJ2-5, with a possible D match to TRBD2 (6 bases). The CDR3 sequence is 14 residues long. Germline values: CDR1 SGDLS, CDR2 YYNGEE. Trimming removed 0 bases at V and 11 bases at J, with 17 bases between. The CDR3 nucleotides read TGTGCCAGCAGCGTAGGTCCTAGCGAAAATGAGCAGTACTTC. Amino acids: CASSVGPSENEQYF.

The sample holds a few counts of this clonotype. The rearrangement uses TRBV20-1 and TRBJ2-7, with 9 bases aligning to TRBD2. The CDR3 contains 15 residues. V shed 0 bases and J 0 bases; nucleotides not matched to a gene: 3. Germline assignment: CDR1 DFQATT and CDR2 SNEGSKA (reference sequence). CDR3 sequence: CSARDQTSGSYEQYF. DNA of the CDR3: TGCAGTGCTAGAGATCAGACTAGCGGCTCCTACGAGCAGTACTTC.

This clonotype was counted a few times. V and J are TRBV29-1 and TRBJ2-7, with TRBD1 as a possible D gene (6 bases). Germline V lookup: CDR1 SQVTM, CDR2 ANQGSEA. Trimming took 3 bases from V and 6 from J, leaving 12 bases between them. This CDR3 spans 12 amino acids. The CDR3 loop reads CSVDLGAGEQYF. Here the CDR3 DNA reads TGCAGCGTTGATCTGGGGGCGGGCGAGCAGTACTTC.

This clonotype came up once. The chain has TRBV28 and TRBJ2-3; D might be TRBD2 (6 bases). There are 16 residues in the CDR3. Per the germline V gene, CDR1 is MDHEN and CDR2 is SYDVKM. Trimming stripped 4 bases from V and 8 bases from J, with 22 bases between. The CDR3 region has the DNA TGTGCCAGCAGTTCATACACCGAGGAGGGTGGAGGTACGCAGTATTTT. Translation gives CASSSYTEEGGGTQYF.

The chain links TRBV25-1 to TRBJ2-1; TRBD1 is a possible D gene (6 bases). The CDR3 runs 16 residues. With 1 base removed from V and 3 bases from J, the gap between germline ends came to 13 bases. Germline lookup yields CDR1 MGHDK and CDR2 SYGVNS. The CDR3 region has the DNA TGTGCCAGCAGTGAATCCGGGACAACCAGCTACAATGAGCAGTTCTTC. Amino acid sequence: CASSESGTTSYNEQFF.

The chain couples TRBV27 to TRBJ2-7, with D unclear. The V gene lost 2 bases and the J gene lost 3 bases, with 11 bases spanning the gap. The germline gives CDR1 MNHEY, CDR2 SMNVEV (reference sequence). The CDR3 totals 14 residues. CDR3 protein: CASSLQGPHYEQYF. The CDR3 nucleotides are TGTGCCAGCAGTTTACAAGGACCTCACTACGAGCAGTACTTC.

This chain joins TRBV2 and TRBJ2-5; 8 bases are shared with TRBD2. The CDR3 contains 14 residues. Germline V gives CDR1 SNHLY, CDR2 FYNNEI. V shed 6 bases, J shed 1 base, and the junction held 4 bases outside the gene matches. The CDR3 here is CASRQTSGQETQYF. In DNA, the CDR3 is TGTGCCAGCAGGCAAACTAGCGGCCAAGAGACCCAGTACTTC.

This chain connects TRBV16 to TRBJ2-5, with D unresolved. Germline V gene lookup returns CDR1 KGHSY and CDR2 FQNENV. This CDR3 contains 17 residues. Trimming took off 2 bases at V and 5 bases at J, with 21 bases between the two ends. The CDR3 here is CASSQIGSRNSWETQYF. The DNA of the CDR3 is TGTGCCAGCAGCCAAATTGGTAGCAGGAACTCGTGGGAGACCCAGTACTTC.